A selection of T cell receptor beta chains follows, all from one sample in a study of cytomegalovirus exposure and HLA in healthy donors. Here immunoSEQ multiplex PCR was the method, and the copy in TCRdb shows in-frame clones only, minus some. The sample lists approximately 56,000 clones, about 71% occurring once. Sequencing input: PBMCs. These receptors all come from a woman between 45 and 65 years old in good health and CMV-seropositive. Each CDR3 is given with its conserved first and last residue. Fields, in order: clone size, V gene, D gene, J gene, CDR3 DNA, CDR3 protein. D genes are given only for firm matches. A clone size is listed for some rows: how often the clone was seen (once, few, many), or a class if it is expanded.

clone_size: few
v_call: TRBV10-3
d_call: .
j_call: TRBJ2-5
cdr3_nt: TGTGCCATCACCCCAGGGTTACAAGAGACCCAGTACTTC
cdr3_aa: CAITPGLQETQYF

clone_size: .
v_call: TRBV9
d_call: .
j_call: TRBJ1-5
cdr3_nt: TGTGCCAGCAGCGTAGGAGGCTCGGAAAATCAGCCCCAGCATTTT
cdr3_aa: CASSVGGSENQPQHF

clone_size: few
v_call: TRBV6-5
d_call: TRBD1
j_call: TRBJ2-5
cdr3_nt: TGTGCCCACACAGGGGCGGAGACCCAGTACTTC
cdr3_aa: CAHTGAETQYF

clone_size: once
v_call: TRBV4-3
d_call: .
j_call: TRBJ1-6
cdr3_nt: TGCGCCAGCAGCCTCTCCCGCGGTGAGGGCTCACCCCTCCACTTT
cdr3_aa: CASSLSRGEGSPLHF

clone_size: .
v_call: TRBV7-2
d_call: TRBD1
j_call: TRBJ1-5
cdr3_nt: TGTGCCAGCAGTTTTGGGACAGGGGGCAAACCCCAGCATTTT
cdr3_aa: CASSFGTGGKPQHF

clone_size: .
v_call: TRBV11-3
d_call: .
j_call: TRBJ2-1
cdr3_nt: TGTGCCAGCAGCTTAAAACGGAGGGAGGCCCCCTACAATGAGCAGTTCTTC
cdr3_aa: CASSLKRREAPYNEQFF

clone_size: .
v_call: TRBV11-2
d_call: TRBD1
j_call: TRBJ1-2
cdr3_nt: TGTGCCAGCAGCAACTACCGGGACAGGGGCCATGGCTACACCTTC
cdr3_aa: CASSNYRDRGHGYTF

clone_size: .
v_call: TRBV4-3
d_call: .
j_call: TRBJ2-3
cdr3_nt: TGCGCCAGCAGCCAAGAGGGCCTCGGAGATACGCAGTATTTT
cdr3_aa: CASSQEGLGDTQYF

clone_size: .
v_call: TRBV4-1
d_call: TRBD2
j_call: TRBJ2-7
cdr3_nt: TGCGCCAGCAGCCAGTACTCCGGGGGGACCTACGAGCAGTACTTC
cdr3_aa: CASSQYSGGTYEQYF

clone_size: .
v_call: TRBV7-8
d_call: .
j_call: TRBJ2-5
cdr3_nt: TGTGCCTGTAGAGTCCGAGAGACCCAGTACTTC
cdr3_aa: CACRVRETQYF

clone_size: .
v_call: TRBV7-9
d_call: .
j_call: TRBJ1-2
cdr3_nt: TGTGCCAGCAGCTTAGCTATGGACAGAAATGGCTACACCTTC
cdr3_aa: CASSLAMDRNGYTF

clone_size: .
v_call: TRBV7-3
d_call: .
j_call: TRBJ2-1
cdr3_nt: TGTGCCAGCAGCCCCGGGAATGAGCAGTTCTTC
cdr3_aa: CASSPGNEQFF

clone_size: .
v_call: TRBV18
d_call: .
j_call: TRBJ2-5
cdr3_nt: TGTGCCAGCTCACCGCCCGAAACAGGGTCTAGGACCCAGTACTTC
cdr3_aa: CASSPPETGSRTQYF

clone_size: .
v_call: TRBV11-1
d_call: .
j_call: TRBJ2-1
cdr3_nt: TGTGCCAGCAGCTTAGGGGGCGACAGTAACTACAATGAGCAGTTCTTC
cdr3_aa: CASSLGGDSNYNEQFF

clone_size: .
v_call: TRBV27
d_call: .
j_call: TRBJ2-5
cdr3_nt: TGTGCCAGCAGTTTGGGAGGTGCGGGCCTTCAAGAGACCCAGTACTTC
cdr3_aa: CASSLGGAGLQETQYF

clone_size: few
v_call: TRBV2
d_call: .
j_call: TRBJ1-1
cdr3_nt: TGTGCCAGTTTCCCAGGGAAAGGGGCTGAAGCTTTCTTT
cdr3_aa: CASFPGKGAEAFF

clone_size: .
v_call: TRBV7-3
d_call: TRBD2
j_call: TRBJ2-1
cdr3_nt: TGTGCCAGCAGCTCTAGCGGGGGGCGTTACAATGAGCAGTTCTTC
cdr3_aa: CASSSSGGRYNEQFF

clone_size: once
v_call: TRBV7-2
d_call: .
j_call: TRBJ1-2
cdr3_nt: TGTGCCAGCAGCCCTGTGGGGGCCTATGGCTACACCTTC
cdr3_aa: CASSPVGAYGYTF

clone_size: .
v_call: TRBV14
d_call: TRBD1
j_call: TRBJ2-7
cdr3_nt: TGTGCCAGCAGCCAATCAGGGGGCTCCTACGAGCAGTACTTC
cdr3_aa: CASSQSGGSYEQYF

clone_size: few
v_call: TRBV29-1
d_call: .
j_call: TRBJ2-3
cdr3_nt: TGCAGCGTTCTAGGACAGACCACAGATACGCAGTATTTT
cdr3_aa: CSVLGQTTDTQYF

clone_size: .
v_call: TRBV2
d_call: .
j_call: TRBJ1-2
cdr3_nt: TGTGCCAGCAGTAAAACAGGGATCTATGGCTACACCTTC
cdr3_aa: CASSKTGIYGYTF

clone_size: .
v_call: TRBV7-6
d_call: TRBD1
j_call: TRBJ1-5
cdr3_nt: TGTGCCAGCAGCTTAGACAGGGACAGGCAGCCCCAGCATTTT
cdr3_aa: CASSLDRDRQPQHF

clone_size: few
v_call: TRBV5-1
d_call: .
j_call: TRBJ2-6
cdr3_nt: TGCGCCAGCAGTTCAGGGGCCAACTCTGGGGCCAACGTCCTGACTTTC
cdr3_aa: CASSSGANSGANVLTF

clone_size: few
v_call: TRBV6-5
d_call: TRBD2
j_call: TRBJ2-7
cdr3_nt: TGTGCCAGCAGCCCCACGGGGGGATCATACGAGCAGTACTTC
cdr3_aa: CASSPTGGSYEQYF

clone_size: .
v_call: TRBV5-1
d_call: .
j_call: TRBJ1-1
cdr3_nt: TGCGCCAGCAGCAGTAACAGGAACACTGAAGCTTTCTTT
cdr3_aa: CASSSNRNTEAFF

clone_size: .
v_call: TRBV7-2
d_call: .
j_call: TRBJ2-1
cdr3_nt: TGTGCCAGCAGCCTATACGGGAGCTCCTACAATGAGCAGTTCTTC
cdr3_aa: CASSLYGSSYNEQFF

clone_size: .
v_call: TRBV25-1
d_call: TRBD1
j_call: TRBJ2-5
cdr3_nt: TGTGCCAGCAGTGACCGACAGGGTGGGGAGACCCAGTACTTC
cdr3_aa: CASSDRQGGETQYF

clone_size: .
v_call: TRBV5-6
d_call: .
j_call: TRBJ2-7
cdr3_nt: TGTGCCAGCAGCCGCTTAACGGACGAGCAGTACTTC
cdr3_aa: CASSRLTDEQYF

clone_size: .
v_call: TRBV6-1
d_call: .
j_call: TRBJ1-4
cdr3_nt: TGTGCCACCGCGGGATGGAGGGGCACGGGTGAAAAACTGTTTTTT
cdr3_aa: CATAGWRGTGEKLFF

clone_size: .
v_call: TRBV6-1
d_call: .
j_call: TRBJ2-2
cdr3_nt: TGTGCCAGCAGTGAAGCATTCCGGGATAACACCGGGGAGCTGTTTTTT
cdr3_aa: CASSEAFRDNTGELFF

clone_size: .
v_call: TRBV7-4
d_call: .
j_call: TRBJ2-5
cdr3_nt: TGTGCCAGCAGCTTAGCGCACTCTAGCCAAGAGACCCAGTACTTC
cdr3_aa: CASSLAHSSQETQYF

clone_size: .
v_call: TRBV13
d_call: .
j_call: TRBJ1-6
cdr3_nt: TGTGCCAGCAGCTCCCGAAGAGGGCTAGAAACCTATAATTCACCCCTCCACTTT
cdr3_aa: CASSSRRGLETYNSPLHF

clone_size: .
v_call: TRBV5-6
d_call: TRBD1
j_call: TRBJ2-1
cdr3_nt: TGTGCCAGCAGCTTGGAGGGGGCTAGATACAATGAGCAGTTCTTC
cdr3_aa: CASSLEGARYNEQFF

clone_size: .
v_call: TRBV15
d_call: .
j_call: TRBJ1-5
cdr3_nt: TGTGCTAGCAAAAAGGGCAATCAGCCCCAGCATTTT
cdr3_aa: CASKKGNQPQHF

clone_size: .
v_call: TRBV27
d_call: TRBD2
j_call: TRBJ2-7
cdr3_nt: TGTGCCAGCCTTAGCGTGGGTCTAGCGGGAGTTGAGCAGTACTTC
cdr3_aa: CASLSVGLAGVEQYF

clone_size: .
v_call: TRBV5-1
d_call: TRBD2
j_call: TRBJ2-1
cdr3_nt: TGCGCCAGCAGCTGGGGGACTATCGCCGATGAGCAGTTCTTC
cdr3_aa: CASSWGTIADEQFF

clone_size: few
v_call: TRBV2
d_call: TRBD2
j_call: TRBJ2-7
cdr3_nt: TGTGCCAGCAGTGGACTAGCGGAGCCCTACGAGCAGTACTTC
cdr3_aa: CASSGLAEPYEQYF

clone_size: .
v_call: TRBV6-6
d_call: .
j_call: TRBJ1-2
cdr3_nt: TGTGCCAGCAGTTACTCGAAAGAACAAGTTTGGTATGGCTACACCTTC
cdr3_aa: CASSYSKEQVWYGYTF

clone_size: .
v_call: TRBV13
d_call: .
j_call: TRBJ1-2
cdr3_nt: TGTGCCAGCAGCTTAAATGGGGGGGGCTACACCTTC
cdr3_aa: CASSLNGGGYTF

clone_size: .
v_call: TRBV7-2
d_call: .
j_call: TRBJ2-1
cdr3_nt: TGTGCCAGCAGCTCCCCGGCGGGTTATGAGCAGTTCTTC
cdr3_aa: CASSSPAGYEQFF

clone_size: .
v_call: TRBV4-2
d_call: .
j_call: TRBJ1-2
cdr3_nt: TGTGCCAGCAGCCAAGACAGACTCTATGGCTACACCTTC
cdr3_aa: CASSQDRLYGYTF

clone_size: .
v_call: TRBV6-5
d_call: TRBD1
j_call: TRBJ2-7
cdr3_nt: TGTGCCAGCAGTTACGGGGGGACAGGGGGCGAGCAGTACTTC
cdr3_aa: CASSYGGTGGEQYF